The clone carrying this TCR beta chain was counted a single time. Its antigen is undetermined. This sample is part of a study of shared clonotypes between healthy human individuals. Study observations and caveats: Shared across four donors were 4% to 5% of the naive CD4 clonotypes. Sequencing of the sorted subsets was shown by rarefaction to be incomplete despite large depth.

All donors were healthy HIV-negative adults lacking recent acute infections or vaccinations. Germline CDR1 MNHNY, CDR2 SVGAGI (reference sequence). The CDR3 length is 15 residues. The trim removed 1 base at V and 4 bases at J, leaving 5 bases unmatched. Assay execution took place at the deep level. Data came from immunoSEQ multiplex PCR; TCRdb stores just in-frame clones and leaves some out. The repertoire has roughly 2.6 million clones, just over 90% of them found once; the top ten carry roughly 0.15%. The source is a man aged 18 to 29 in good health. V is TRBV6-6 and J is TRBJ1-1; TRBD1 matches 8 bases. The specimen was naive CD4+ T cells sorted from blood. Subset here: CD45RA+ positively selected. CDR3 in DNA: TGTGCCAGCAGTTACTTCGCTACAGGGGGCACTGAAGCTTTCTTT. Translated, it gives CASSYFATGGTEAFF.